The 8 T cell receptor beta chains below were found in one sample sequenced in a study of blood T cell repertoires in COVID-19. Profiled with immunoSEQ multiplex PCR; TCRdb holds only in-frame clones, not every one. The table records around 100,000 clones, 84% of them present only once. What was sequenced was peripheral blood. The receptors shown here come from a woman between 40 and 50 years old with acute or convalescent COVID-19.

The chain employs TRBV4-3 and TRBJ2-5; D is uncertain. In germline, CDR1 is LGHNA, CDR2 YSLEER. V was trimmed by 4 bases and J by 0 bases, leaving 6 bases between them. This CDR3 is 13 amino acids long. The CDR3 DNA reads TGCGCCAGCAGCCTAAATTACCAAGAGACCCAGTACTTC. This codes for CASSLNYQETQYF.

The chain couples TRBV6-5 to TRBJ2-2, with 9 bases fitting TRBD2. This CDR3 spans 15 amino acids. The germline V gene has CDR1 MNHEY and CDR2 SVGAGI. The J segment lost 5 bases and the V segment lost 2 bases, leaving 3 bases of the junction unmatched. This chain's CDR3 is CASSYRLAGTGELFF. As DNA, the CDR3 is TGTGCCAGCAGTTACAGGCTAGCGGGGACCGGGGAGCTGTTTTTT.

This clone was picked up one time. This sequence joins TRBV5-1 and TRBJ1-3; D is perhaps TRBD1 (5 bases). Per germline, CDR1 SGHRS and CDR2 YFSETQ. Trimming pared 7 bases from V and 2 bases from J, leaving 13 bases between. This CDR3 region has 14 residues. As DNA, the CDR3 is TGCGCCAGCCGCGCAGTGACAGCTGGAAACACCATATATTTT. The encoded protein is CASRAVTAGNTIYF.

The CDR3 reads CASGLGQTNTGELFF. CDR3 nucleotides: TGTGCCAGCGGGCTGGGACAGACGAACACCGGGGAGCTGTTTTTT. V gene TRBV2 combines with J gene TRBJ2-2; 7 bases agree with TRBD1. Trimming cost V 8 bases and J 0 bases; bases outside gene matches: 6. The CDR3 spans 15 residues. CDR1 and CDR2 from the germline V gene are SNHLY and FYNNEI.

The chain uses TRBV18 and TRBJ2-7, with 13 nucleotides matching TRBD2. Germline assignment: CDR1 KGHSH and CDR2 LQKENI. The ends lost 1 base at V and 6 bases at J; junction bases unmatched: 3. The CDR3 has 15 amino acids. The CDR3 DNA is TGTGCCAGCTCACCACAGACTAGCGGGGGGAGCGAGCAGTACTTC. This sequence encodes CASSPQTSGGSEQYF. Full variable domain (remainder filled in from reference TRBV18 and TRBJ2-7): NAGVMQNPRHLVRRRGQEARLRCSPMKGHSHVYWYRQLPEEGLKFMVYLQKENIIDESGMPKERFSAEFPKEGPSILRIQQVVRGDSAAYFCASSPQTSGGSEQYFGPGTRLTVT.

In its sample, this clone was seen once. V and J are TRBV27 and TRBJ2-3; TRBD2 aligns across 7 bases. Germline V lookup: CDR1 MNHEY, CDR2 SMNVEV (reference sequence). The CDR3 is 17 amino acids. V was pared by 7 bases and J by 4 bases, with 17 bases of the junction left unmatched. The CDR3 loop is CASTMGVSGVLSDTQYF. The CDR3 coding sequence is TGTGCCAGCACTATGGGTGTGAGCGGGGTCCTCTCAGATACGCAGTATTTT.

The chain carries TRBV10-3 and TRBJ2-3, with TRBD2 identical over 9 bases. With V trimmed by 1 base and J by 2 bases, 4 bases remained unmatched. CDR1 ENHRY and CDR2 SYGVKD come from the germline V gene. CDR3 length: 16 residues. This CDR3 reads CAISEWVAGDTDTQYF. CDR3 DNA sequence: TGTGCCATCAGTGAGTGGGTAGCGGGGGACACAGATACGCAGTATTTT.

The chain combines TRBV19 with TRBJ1-4; 7 positions agree with TRBD1. This CDR3 comprises 15 residues. Germline CDR1 reads LNHDA; CDR2 reads SQIVND (reference sequence). V was clipped by 7 bases and J by 7 bases; unmatched bases: 12. CDR3 bases: TGTGCCAGTACCCAAAGACAGGGAAGGCGTGAAAAACTGTTTTTT. Its protein is CASTQRQGRREKLFF.